Below are 11 T cell receptor beta chains sequenced from a single sample in a study of T-cell reconstitution after alpha-beta-depleted transplantation in children (dated by TCRdb to between 2015 and 2016). The sample's treatment or condition label, decoded: allogeneic hematopoietic cell transplantation with graft depleted of TCRalphabeta T cells and CD19 B cells. The library came from PCR. The data were produced on an Illumina HiSeq 2500. TCR libraries were prepared with molecular barcoding, using unique molecular identifiers to normalize TCRbeta repertoire quantification. The raw public data were reprocessed by TCRdb itself: fastp quality trimming at Q25, MiXCR clonotype calling, in-frame beta chains only. Each CDR3 protein gets just one entry, which takes the most common genes and DNA from the rows behind it. In all, the sample holds about 510,000 distinct CDR3 sequences, and more than 9.5% of those were seen once. The ten top clones hold around 15% of the sample.

The specimen comprised PBMCs, mostly from graft donor cells, sampled 180 days after TCRalphabeta/CD19-depleted stem cell transplant. The receptors here all came from a female patient aged 2-15 years who had a stem cell transplant for aplastic anemia, so the T cells may come from the graft donor.

This clonotype showed up just a few times. The V call is TRBV29-1, the J call TRBJ2-3; D ambiguous. From germline, CDR1 is SQVTM and CDR2 ANQGSEA. V was cut by 6 bases and J by 3 bases, with 19 bases left in between. The CDR3 contains 15 residues. The CDR3 here is CSVGRVGYGTDTQYF. The CDR3 nucleotides read TGCAGCGTCGGAAGGGTGGGATATGGGACAGATACGCAGTATTTT.

This clonotype was detected only a few times. This chain joins TRBV25-1 and TRBJ1-2; D gene unclear. Trimming cost V 3 bases and J 0 bases, with 8 bases left between them. Germline V gives CDR1 MGHDK, CDR2 SYGVNS. The CDR3 runs 14 residues. The CDR3 reads CASSDPAANYGYTF. The CDR3 DNA follows: TGTGCCAGCAGTGATCCTGCAGCTAACTATGGCTACACCTTC.

This clonotype appeared a few times. This chain uses TRBV6-2 or TRBV6-3 with TRBJ2-1, with D possibly matching TRBD2 (6 bases). The germline CDR1 and CDR2 sequences are MNHEY and SVGEGT. The CDR3 runs 15 residues. V was pared by 9 bases and J by 0 bases, with 15 bases between. CDR3 sequence (DNA): TGTGCCAGTGACTCGTGGGGGGACTCCTACAATGAGCAGTTCTTC. This sequence encodes CASDSWGDSYNEQFF.

The V call is TRBV5-1, the J call TRBJ2-1; the match to TRBD1 covers 12 bases. CDR1 is SGHRS and CDR2 is YFSETQ in the germline V gene. V lost 4 bases to trimming and J lost 2 bases; unmatched junction nucleotides: 16. This CDR3 comprises 20 residues. CDR3 bases: TGCGCCAGCAGCCCCCTGGGGGACAGGGGGCGGGCTAGCCCCTACAATGAGCAGTTCTTC. Its protein product is CASSPLGDRGRASPYNEQFF.

V gene TRBV28 combines with J gene TRBJ1-1; D gene uncertain. The CDR3 extends over 13 amino acids. CDR1 and CDR2 (germline): MDHEN, SYDVKM. V lost 5 bases and J 0 bases, leaving 7 bases between the germline ends. The CDR3, as DNA: TGTGCCAGCAGTATAAGAATGAACACTGAAGCTTTCTTT. This translates into CASSIRMNTEAFF.

In its sample, this clonotype was seen many times. This chain uses TRBV7-9 with TRBJ1-2; D gene unclear. The CDR3 contains 16 residues. Germline V gives CDR1 SEHNR, CDR2 FQNEAQ (reference sequence). The V end was cut by 0 bases, the J end by 4 bases, with 15 bases between. The CDR3 DNA follows: TGTGCCAGCAGCTTAGCATCACTCTTAAGCAGCTATGGCTACACCTTC. Residues: CASSLASLLSSYGYTF.

The chain uses TRBV9 and TRBJ2-3, with D uncertain. CDR3 length: 15 amino acids. With 4 bases removed from V and 2 bases from J, the gap between germline ends came to 14 bases. The V gene's germline CDR1 is SGDLS and CDR2 YYNGEE. CDR3 amino acids: CASSTQVSLTDTQYF. The CDR3 DNA is TGTGCCAGCAGCACCCAGGTTTCCCTCACAGATACGCAGTATTTT.

This clonotype was detected ten times or more. This chain joins TRBV6-1 and TRBJ2-7; no firm D call. Germline V gene sequence: CDR1 MNHNS, CDR2 SASEGT. CDR3 length: 15 residues. The V end was cut by 0 bases, the J end by 0 bases, with 9 bases between. The CDR3 region has the DNA TGTGCCAGCAGTGAAGCGCAAGGTTACTCCTACGAGCAGTACTTC. Translation: CASSEAQGYSYEQYF.

This clonotype turned up a few times. The DNA for the CDR3 is TGTGCCAGCAGAAAACTGGGGCAGGTTGTCCTGACTTTC. Its translation: CASRKLGQVVLTF. The V call is TRBV28, the J call TRBJ2-6, with D maybe TRBD1 (5 bases). Trimming removed 6 bases at V and 13 bases at J, with 16 bases between. The length of the CDR3 is 13 residues. Germline CDR1 is MDHEN and CDR2 is SYDVKM.

Only a few counts were recorded for this clonotype. V gene TRBV6-1 combines with J gene TRBJ1-5, with D uncertain. The CDR3 spans 13 residues. Between the trimmed V and J ends, which lost 8 bases and 5 bases, there was a span of 13 bases. Germline V gene data show CDR1 as MNHNS and CDR2 as SASEGT. For the CDR3, the DNA is TGTGCCAGCGCCCTTCGGCCTTATCAGCCCCAGCATTTT. Its protein product is CASALRPYQPQHF.

The chain links TRBV7-3 to TRBJ2-2; 9 nucleotides match TRBD2. The V and J ends lost 4 bases and 4 bases, in that order; junction bases with no gene match: 7. This CDR3 has 16 amino acids. Looked up from germline, CDR1 is SGHTA and CDR2 is FQGTGA. DNA for the CDR3: TGTGCCAGCAGCTCCCAGCGGGAGGCCGGCACCGGGGAGCTGTTTTTT. Its translation is CASSSQREAGTGELFF. Together with reference TRBV7-3 and TRBJ2-2, the CDR3 gives the full variable domain: GAGVSQTPSNKVTEKGKYVELRCDPISGHTALYWYRQSLGQGPEFLIYFQGTGAADDSGLPNDRFFAVRPEGSVSTLKIQRTERGDSAVYLCASSSQREAGTGELFFGEGSRLTVL.